This is a list of T cell receptor beta chains from one sample in a study of spatial heterogeneity in lung cancer. In TCRdb, the 5' RACE reads were re-called with MiXCR into one record per CDR3 protein. The sample contains fewer than 55,000 distinct CDR3 sequences, 6.5% to 7.5% of which appear only once. This sample comprised PBMCs, obtained at follow-up. These receptors originate from a female donor with early-stage non-small cell lung cancer. CDR3s include the opening cysteine and the closing phenylalanine or tryptophan. D genes are given only for firm matches. Rows may omit the clone size; those that give it use once, few, many or a size class.

D gene: TRBD1
V gene: TRBV11-2
J gene: TRBJ1-3
clone size: many
CDR3 DNA: TGTGCCAGCAGCTTCATTGGGGACAGGGGAGGAATTTCTGGAAACACCATATATTTT
CDR3 protein: CASSFIGDRGGISGNTIYF

D gene: TRBD1
V gene: TRBV4-3
J gene: TRBJ1-3
clone size: few
CDR3 DNA: TGCGCCAGCAGCCAAGACAGGGGGAGCTCTGGAAACACCATATATTTT
CDR3 protein: CASSQDRGSSGNTIYF

D gene: NA
V gene: TRBV21-1
J gene: TRBJ2-3
clone size: NA
CDR3 DNA: TGTGCCAGCAGCAAGGACAGGGGGCGGACCTTGACCACAGATACGCAGTATTTT
CDR3 protein: CASSKDRGRTLTTDTQYF

D gene: TRBD2
V gene: TRBV11-2
J gene: TRBJ2-7
clone size: many
CDR3 DNA: TGTGCCAGCAGCTCCCGGGGGGGCCGGTACTTC
CDR3 protein: CASSSRGGRYF

D gene: NA
V gene: TRBV27
J gene: TRBJ1-5
clone size: few
CDR3 DNA: TGTGCCAGCAGTTTATCTACCCGGCGGAGTAGCAATCAGCCCCAGCATTTT
CDR3 protein: CASSLSTRRSSNQPQHF

D gene: TRBD2
V gene: TRBV20-1
J gene: TRBJ2-3
clone size: few
CDR3 DNA: TGCAGTGCTCCGGGGACTAGCATACATACGCAGTATTTT
CDR3 protein: CSAPGTSIHTQYF

D gene: NA
V gene: TRBV11-2
J gene: TRBJ2-3
clone size: many
CDR3 DNA: TGTGCCAGCAGCCGACAGATTCGGGGTCAAGATACGCAGTATTTT
CDR3 protein: CASSRQIRGQDTQYF

D gene: NA
V gene: TRBV5-1
J gene: TRBJ2-1
clone size: many
CDR3 DNA: TGCGCCAGCAGTTTGGGGCAGGATGAGCAGTTCTTC
CDR3 protein: CASSLGQDEQFF

D gene: TRBD1
V gene: TRBV3-1
J gene: TRBJ1-4
clone size: many
CDR3 DNA: TGTGCCAGCAGCCAAGGCAAGAAAAGGGGGCATACTAATGAAAAACTGTTTTTT
CDR3 protein: CASSQGKKRGHTNEKLFF

D gene: NA
V gene: TRBV27
J gene: TRBJ2-3
clone size: NA
CDR3 DNA: TGTGCCAGCAGTTTATTTCTAGTGGGTAGCACAGATACGCAGTATTTT
CDR3 protein: CASSLFLVGSTDTQYF

D gene: NA
V gene: TRBV5-1
J gene: TRBJ1-1
clone size: NA
CDR3 DNA: TGCGCCAGCAGCTTGGTGTCGGATATGAACACTGAAGCTTTCTTT
CDR3 protein: CASSLVSDMNTEAFF

D gene: NA
V gene: TRBV12-3/TRBV12-4
J gene: TRBJ2-1
clone size: many
CDR3 DNA: TGTGCCAGCAGACCACCCGACACCATCAATGAGCAGTTCTTC
CDR3 protein: CASRPPDTINEQFF

D gene: NA
V gene: TRBV28
J gene: TRBJ1-1
clone size: many
CDR3 DNA: TGTGCCAGCAGATACCAATCTACAGGGACTGAAGCTTTCTTT
CDR3 protein: CASRYQSTGTEAFF

D gene: TRBD2
V gene: TRBV11-3
J gene: TRBJ2-2
clone size: many
CDR3 DNA: TGTGCCAGCAGCTTCTCTGCCTCCGGGGGGTCCTCGAACACCGGGGAGCTGTTTTTT
CDR3 protein: CASSFSASGGSSNTGELFF

D gene: NA
V gene: TRBV20-1
J gene: TRBJ1-5
clone size: NA
CDR3 DNA: TGCAGTGCTGCGGGGGGGATCGATCAGCCCCAGCATTTT
CDR3 protein: CSAAGGIDQPQHF

D gene: TRBD1
V gene: TRBV3-1
J gene: TRBJ2-6
clone size: many
CDR3 DNA: TGTGCCAGCAGACAGGGGGCCTATGGGGCCAACGTCCTGACTTTC
CDR3 protein: CASRQGAYGANVLTF

D gene: TRBD1
V gene: TRBV4-1
J gene: TRBJ1-2
clone size: many
CDR3 DNA: TGCGCCAGCAGCCAAGATGGGGACAGGGGGCGCGCCACCTTC
CDR3 protein: CASSQDGDRGRATF